These T cell receptor beta chains were read from a single sample in a study of T cell repertoires in cytomegalovirus infection. These receptors have no identified antigens. TCRdb reprocessed the reads with MiXCR, giving one entry per CDR3 protein. In the table there are roughly 570,000 distinct CDR3 sequences, 40% of which are singletons. The sequenced sample was cultured PBMCs, obtained from culture after CMV antigen stimulation. Every receptor here comes from a human donor in good health (CMV status not recorded). Some clones in this sample may be carry-over from other donors' samples. CDR3s include the opening cysteine and the closing phenylalanine or tryptophan. The D gene is left open where the match is weak. Part of the rows lack a size; the others show once, few, many or a class for expanded clones.

clone_size	d_call	v_call	j_call	cdr3_aa	cdr3_nt
many	-	TRBV7-2	TRBJ2-2	CASSPRGGSNTGELFF	TGTGCCAGCAGCCCACGCGGGGGCTCGAACACCGGGGAGCTGTTTTTT
-	-	TRBV7-9	TRBJ2-7	CASSYRNEQYF	TGTGCCAGCAGCTATAGGAACGAGCAGTACTTC
-	-	TRBV12-3/TRBV12-4	TRBJ1-1	CASSLQVLNTEAFF	TGTGCCAGCAGTTTACAGGTCTTGAACACTGAAGCTTTCTTT
-	TRBD1	TRBV14	TRBJ1-2	CASSQAGGARYTF	TGTGCCAGCAGCCAAGCAGGGGGTGCGAGGTACACCTTC
-	TRBD1	TRBV10-3	TRBJ2-7	CAISETTGSGEQYF	TGTGCCATCAGTGAGACGACAGGGTCCGGCGAGCAGTACTTC
-	TRBD1	TRBV28	TRBJ1-2	CASTPLNRGLIYGYTF	TGTGCCAGCACCCCTCTAAACAGGGGGCTGATCTATGGCTACACCTTC
-	-	TRBV5-8	TRBJ2-1	CASSLGLNNNEQFF	TGTGCCAGCAGCTTGGGACTTAACAACAATGAGCAGTTCTTC
-	TRBD2	TRBV5-1	TRBJ2-5	CASSFRRPGTRLDGETQYF	TGCGCCAGCAGCTTTCGGCGGCCGGGGACTAGATTAGACGGAGAGACCCAGTACTTC
-	-	TRBV6-5	TRBJ1-1	CASSSPRGPNTEAFF	TGTGCCAGCAGCTCACCCAGGGGCCCGAACACTGAAGCTTTCTTT
few	-	TRBV7-6	TRBJ1-6	CASSLETASYNSPLHF	TGTGCCAGCAGCTTAGAGACAGCCTCCTATAATTCACCCCTCCACTTT
-	TRBD1	TRBV4-2	TRBJ1-2	CASSHGDRENYGYTF	TGTGCCAGCAGCCACGGGGACAGGGAAAACTATGGCTACACCTTC
-	TRBD2	TRBV5-4	TRBJ2-5	CASSLNPSGGASETQYF	TGTGCCAGCAGCTTGAACCCTAGCGGGGGGGCCTCAGAGACCCAGTACTTC
-	-	TRBV14	TRBJ2-3	CASSQALTRTDTQYF	TGTGCCAGCAGCCAAGCCCTTACTAGGACAGATACGCAGTATTTT
-	-	TRBV20-1	TRBJ2-1	CSATWPYNEQFF	TGCAGTGCTACCTGGCCTTACAATGAGCAGTTCTTC
-	-	TRBV20-1	TRBJ2-2	CSAARLAGELFF	TGCAGTGCCGCGAGACTAGCCGGGGAGCTGTTTTTT
-	-	TRBV4-2	TRBJ1-1	CASSQDYGGSGEAFF	TGTGCCAGCAGCCAAGATTATGGGGGATCGGGTGAAGCTTTCTTT
few	TRBD2	TRBV11-2	TRBJ2-1	CASSLEVGRGEQFF	TGTGCCAGCAGCTTAGAGGTCGGGAGGGGTGAGCAGTTCTTC
many	TRBD2	TRBV7-2	TRBJ2-2	CASSLVYGGGTANTGELFF	TGTGCCAGCAGCTTAGTCTATGGCGGGGGGACCGCGAACACCGGGGAGCTGTTTTTT
-	TRBD1	TRBV28	TRBJ1-2	CASSLSRTGGHFYGYTF	TGTGCCAGCAGTTTATCGAGGACAGGGGGCCATTTCTATGGCTACACCTTC
-	TRBD1	TRBV7-8	TRBJ2-6	CASRRTGGFSGANVLTF	TGTGCCAGCAGGAGGACAGGGGGTTTTTCTGGGGCCAACGTCCTGACTTTC
-	-	TRBV2	TRBJ2-2	CASSDSGRRGVTGELFF	TGTGCCAGCAGTGATAGTGGCAGGCGTGGTGTCACCGGGGAGCTGTTTTTT
few	-	TRBV7-6	TRBJ1-6	CASSLGRDWNSPLHF	TGTGCCAGCAGCTTAGGTAGGGATTGGAATTCACCCCTCCACTTT
-	-	TRBV25-1	TRBJ1-1	CASSEGWKAFF	TGTGCCAGCAGTGAGGGGTGGAAAGCTTTCTTT
few	TRBD1	TRBV11-1	TRBJ2-5	CASSTSGQQETQYF	TGTGCCAGCAGCACCTCGGGACAGCAAGAGACCCAGTACTTC
-	-	TRBV19	TRBJ2-2	CASSITWSRTGELFF	TGTGCCAGTAGTATTACCTGGAGTCGGACCGGGGAGCTGTTTTTT
once	TRBD2	TRBV19	TRBJ2-6	CATTDGGKPSGANVLTF	TGTGCCACTACGGACGGGGGGAAACCCTCTGGGGCCAACGTCCTGACTTTC